This TCR beta chain was retrieved from a study of CD8+ T cells in alopecia areata. Across the whole study: Tofacitinib was taken orally by treated patients, and the dose was 5 to 10 mg twice daily. The SALT score measured affected scalp surface percentage in treated patients. Regarding the study as a whole: Elevated clonality characterized lesional scalp relative to normal scalp, particularly in alopecia totalis/universalis.

As to this clone: Its antigen is unknown.

Treatment defined: oral pan-JAK inhibitor, 5-10 mg twice daily. Peripheral blood, together with lesional scalp punch biopsies, was collected from alopecia areata patients. Sequencing used cDNA as its template, made by extracting RNA and reverse transcribing it. Generated by immunoSEQ multiplex PCR, the TCRdb table keeps only in-frame clones and is missing some. The sample includes 120,000 or so clones, under 65% seen only once; the top ten take more than 5%. The V and J ends lost 8 bases and 7 bases, in that order; junction bases with no gene match: 10. The CDR3 runs to 13 residues. CDR1 is GTSNPN, CDR2 SVGIG, per germline (reference sequence).

The source of this sequence is a human donor with alopecia areata. The source was CD4+ T cells sorted from blood, collected at week 4, from a patient treated with tofacitinib. This sequence joins TRBV30 and TRBJ1-4; TRBD1 aligns across 7 bases. The CDR3 nucleotides read TGTGCCGGCAAAGGGGGCCTCGGTGAAAAACTGTTTTTT. This translates into CAGKGGLGEKLFF.